What follows are 3 T cell receptor beta chains derived from one specimen sequenced in a study of blood T cells in healthy people across ages. For the second PCR, which ran for roughly 7 to 11 cycles, a sample-barcoded 5' primer and a J-beta primer mix were used. TCRdb ran MiXCR on the 5' RACE reads and lists one entry per CDR3 protein. The sample lists around 1,900,000 distinct CDR3 sequences; approximately 40% were seen once. The sequencing sample was made of blood. The receptors stem from a human donor in good health.

This clonotype turned up a few times. The genes are TRBV5-4 and TRBJ2-1, with D unresolved. CDR1 SGHNT and CDR2 YYREEE come from the germline V gene (reference sequence). V was clipped by 0 bases and J by 0 bases, with 13 bases between them. The CDR3 contains 17 residues. The CDR3 loop is CASSLATQISSYNEQFF. The CDR3 region has the DNA TGTGCCAGCAGCTTGGCAACACAGATAAGCTCCTACAATGAGCAGTTCTTC.

This chain uses TRBV11-3 with TRBJ2-1; 9 nucleotides match TRBD2. Germline CDR1 and CDR2: SGHNT and YENEEA. J gave up 3 bases and V 6 bases, and 6 bases lay outside the gene matches. The CDR3 has 15 residues. The CDR3 spells CASRNTAGGYNEQFF. In DNA form, the CDR3 reads TGTGCCAGCAGAAACACAGCGGGGGGCTACAATGAGCAGTTCTTC. The variable domain in full, with the rest retrieved from reference TRBV11-3 and TRBJ2-1, is EAGVVQSPRYKIIEKKQPVAFWCNPISGHNTLYWYLQNLGQGPELLIRYENEEAVDDSQLPKDRFSAERLKGVDSTLKIQPAELGDSAVYLCASRNTAGGYNEQFFGPGTRLTVL.

This clonotype turned up a few times. The rearrangement links TRBV4-3 to TRBJ2-5; 14 bases align to TRBD2. Germline V gives CDR1 LGHNA, CDR2 YSLEER. J gave up 4 bases and V 4 bases, and 5 bases lay outside the gene matches. The CDR3 spans 16 residues. Here the CDR3 reads CASSLGLAGGVETQYF. The DNA for the CDR3 is TGCGCCAGCAGCCTCGGACTAGCGGGGGGCGTAGAGACCCAGTACTTC.